This record concerns one TCR beta chain sequence. The identical CDR3 is also encoded by other nucleotide sequences in the sample. V trimming: 2 bases; J trimming: 5 bases; junction bases outside the gene matches: 8. Germline values: CDR1 SQVTM, CDR2 ANQGSEA. This CDR3 has 14 residues. The data were produced by immunoSEQ multiplex PCR, yet TCRdb's version contains in-frame clones alone and is incomplete. The table records over 150,000 clones, around 83% of them present only once. This sample was taken from a study of blood T cell repertoires in COVID-19. The genes are TRBV29-1 and TRBJ1-2; 7 bases are shared with TRBD1. The receptor was derived from a man aged 35-49 years who had recovered from COVID-19. Sequencing was carried out using PBMCs or T cells enriched from blood (not recorded which). DNA of the CDR3: TGCAGCGTTGAATCCCCGGGACAGCCATATGGCTACACCTTC. Its translation is CSVESPGQPYGYTF. The full variable domain, in which reference TRBV29-1 and TRBJ1-2 provide the parts outside the CDR3, is SAVISQKPSRDICQRGTSLTIQCQVDSQVTMMFWYRQQPGQSLTLIATANQGSEATYESGFVIDKFPISRPNLTFSTLTVSNMSPEDSSIYLCSVESPGQPYGYTFGSGTRLTVV.